This entry lists 30 T cell receptor beta chains sequenced from one sample in a study of memory CD4+ T cells and cytomegalovirus serostatus. The sort gate was single viable CD3+CD4+CD8-CD45RO+ cells for memory CD4+ T cells. Sequencing was performed with immunoSEQ multiplex PCR; in TCRdb, only in-frame clones are kept and a portion is missing. The sample contains about 41,000 clones, around 78% of which appear only once. Material for sequencing was memory CD4+ T cells from blood. These receptors were collected from an adult in good health and CMV-seronegative.

This clone was observed a handful of times. The rearrangement joins TRBV10-3 to TRBJ2-5, with D possibly TRBD1 on 5 matching bases. The V gene lost 10 bases and the J gene lost 2 bases, with 17 bases spanning the gap. CDR1 and CDR2 from the germline V gene are ENHRY and SYGVKD. This CDR3 spans 14 amino acids. In DNA form, the CDR3 reads TGTGCCAGTACTAAGGGGTCCGGGCAAGAGACCCAGTACTTC. It encodes CASTKGSGQETQYF.

This clone occurred once. The chain carries TRBV27 and TRBJ1-1, with D possibly TRBD1 on 5 matching bases. Germline CDR1 reads MNHEY; CDR2 reads SMNVEV (reference sequence). Trimming left V 0 bases short and J 3 bases short, with 17 bases between. CDR3 length equals 17 residues. Written as DNA, the CDR3 is TGTGCCAGCAGTTTATCTCCGGGCGTCTCGGGGGACACTGAAGCTTTCTTT. Protein product: CASSLSPGVSGDTEAFF.

The V call is TRBV30, the J call TRBJ2-7; D is uncertain. Germline loops: CDR1 GTSNPN, CDR2 SVGIG (reference sequence). The V gene lost 3 bases and the J gene lost 2 bases, with 14 bases spanning the gap. The CDR3 is made up of 14 amino acids. This CDR3 reads CAWSPAHQTYEQYF. The CDR3 nucleotides read TGTGCCTGGAGCCCCGCCCATCAAACCTACGAGCAGTACTTC. Filled out from reference TRBV30 and TRBJ2-7, the complete variable domain reads SQTIHQWPATLVQPVGSPLSLECTVEGTSNPNLYWYRQAAGRGLQLLFYSVGIGQISSEVPQNLSASRPQDRQFILSSKKLLLSDSGFYLCAWSPAHQTYEQYFGPGTRLTVT.

This chain links TRBV2 with TRBJ2-7; the D gene could be TRBD1 or TRBD2 (5 bases each). The CDR3 is 13 amino acids. V lost 6 bases and J 2 bases, leaving 11 bases between the germline ends. Germline CDR1 SNHLY, CDR2 FYNNEI. The CDR3 is CASSRTGPYEQYF. The DNA for the CDR3 is TGTGCCAGCAGCCGAACGGGGCCCTACGAGCAGTACTTC.

This clone was counted between two and nine times. Here the CDR3 DNA reads TGCGCCAGCAGCCAAGAATTAAGAAGGGAGCTGTTTTTT. The encoded protein is CASSQELRRELFF. The chain is built from TRBV4-3 and TRBJ2-2; no clear D gene. CDR3 length: 13 amino acids. V lost 0 bases to trimming and J lost 9 bases, with 8 bases between them. Germline loops: CDR1 LGHNA, CDR2 YSLEER.

This clone was observed a single time. The genes are TRBV29-1 and TRBJ2-7, with D perhaps given as TRBD1 or TRBD2 (5 bases each). The CDR3 totals 12 residues. Per the germline V gene, CDR1 is SQVTM and CDR2 is ANQGSEA. Trimming shortened V by 4 bases and J by 7 bases, and 14 bases separated the two germline ends. The chain's CDR3 is CSVGGTSGEQYF. The CDR3 nucleotides are TGCAGCGTTGGAGGGACGTCAGGGGAGCAGTACTTC.

The genes are TRBV2 and TRBJ2-7; possibly TRBD2 for D (6 bases). Germline loops: CDR1 SNHLY, CDR2 FYNNEI. The CDR3 runs to 13 residues. The V end lost 8 bases, the J end lost 4 bases, and 15 bases lay between the germline ends. The CDR3 DNA follows: TGTGCCAGCTGGGACTCCCGGGCATACGAGCAGTACTTC. Translation: CASWDSRAYEQYF.

V gene TRBV30 combines with J gene TRBJ1-2; tentative D call: TRBD1 (5 bases). Deletions cut 2 bases from V and 2 bases from J, with 9 bases between. Germline V gives CDR1 GTSNPN, CDR2 SVGIG (reference sequence). The CDR3 loop spans 13 amino acids. The CDR3 sequence: CAWSLQGNYGYTF. DNA of the CDR3: TGTGCCTGGAGTCTTCAGGGAAACTATGGCTACACCTTC.

This rearrangement joins TRBV28 to TRBJ2-7, with D perhaps matching TRBD1 (7 bases). V lost 3 bases and J lost 7, with 22 bases in between. The length of the CDR3 is 16 residues. The germline V gene encodes CDR1 MDHEN and CDR2 SYDVKM. The CDR3 spells CASSFARDSLTGEQYF. DNA for the CDR3: TGTGCCAGCAGTTTCGCGCGGGACAGTTTAACGGGGGAGCAGTACTTC.

There are a few counts of this clone. This chain links TRBV6-6 with TRBJ1-5; possible D gene TRBD1, 5 bases. Per germline, CDR1 MNHNY and CDR2 SVGAGI (reference sequence). The CDR3 consists of 11 residues. Between the trimmed V and J ends, which lost 5 bases and 9 bases, there was a span of 8 bases. Here the CDR3 reads CASSTGGPQHF. The DNA of the CDR3 is TGTGCCAGCAGTACTGGGGGGCCCCAGCATTTT.

The chain links TRBV11-2 to TRBJ1-1; D is unclear. Trimming stripped 4 bases from V and 4 bases from J, with 19 bases between. The CDR3 covers 16 residues. The germline V gene has CDR1 SGHAT and CDR2 FQNNGV. The CDR3 loop reads CASSSAGTRTSTEAFF. The DNA of the CDR3 is TGTGCCAGCAGCTCTGCGGGAACTCGGACCTCCACTGAAGCTTTCTTT.

This rearrangement joins TRBV28 to TRBJ2-2; 10 bases map to TRBD1. The CDR3 is made up of 15 amino acids. The V and J ends lost 5 bases and 6 bases, in that order; junction bases with no gene match: 6. CDR1 is MDHEN, CDR2 SYDVKM, per germline. CDR3 in amino acids: CASSGPGTGAGELFF. For the CDR3, the DNA is TGTGCCAGCAGTGGACCCGGGACAGGGGCCGGGGAGCTGTTTTTT.

DNA of the CDR3: TGTGCCTGGAGTGGGGTTGTCGGGTACGAGCAGTACTTC. It yields the protein CAWSGVVGYEQYF. This chain uses TRBV30 with TRBJ2-7; D ambiguous. Looked up from germline, CDR1 is GTSNPN and CDR2 is SVGIG (reference sequence). The CDR3 is made up of 13 amino acids. The V end was cut by 1 base, the J end by 4 bases, with 11 bases between. Full variable domain (outside the CDR3, taken from reference TRBV30 and TRBJ2-7): SQTIHQWPATLVQPVGSPLSLECTVEGTSNPNLYWYRQAAGRGLQLLFYSVGIGQISSEVPQNLSASRPQDRQFILSSKKLLLSDSGFYLCAWSGVVGYEQYFGPGTRLTVT.

The V gene is TRBV4-2, the J gene TRBJ2-7; TRBD1 might be the D (5 bases). CDR3 length: 13 amino acids. Trimming took off 1 base at V and 4 bases at J, with 8 bases between the two ends. Germline CDR1 reads LGHNA; CDR2 reads YNFKEQ. The CDR3 here is CASSQAPGYEQYF. The CDR3 DNA follows: TGTGCCAGCAGCCAAGCTCCAGGGTACGAGCAGTACTTC.

There are a few counts of this clone. The chain combines TRBV6-1 with TRBJ2-5; 7 nucleotides line up with TRBD2. The CDR3 consists of 15 residues. Germline V gene data show CDR1 as MNHNS and CDR2 as SASEGT. V lost 5 bases to trimming and J lost 0 bases; unmatched junction nucleotides: 6. CDR3 sequence reads: CASSLNLADQETQYF. CDR3 nucleotide sequence: TGTGCCAGCAGTCTTAACCTAGCGGACCAAGAGACCCAGTACTTC.

This chain uses TRBV30 with TRBJ1-4; 12 bases map to TRBD1. With V trimmed by 3 bases and J by 8 bases, 19 bases remained unmatched. Germline CDR1 reads GTSNPN; CDR2 reads SVGIG (reference sequence). The CDR3 covers 19 residues. CDR3 DNA: TGTGCCTGGAGGCCCTCCCCGGGACAGGGGGCGAGTTTTAAGGAAAAACTGTTTTTT. It codes for CAWRPSPGQGASFKEKLFF.

A few counts support this clone. The V gene is TRBV6-1, the J gene TRBJ2-2, with TRBD1 matching over 8 bases. This CDR3 contains 15 residues. Germline V gene lookup returns CDR1 MNHNS and CDR2 SASEGT. V lost 7 bases, J lost 1 base, and 5 bases stayed unmatched. The CDR3 sequence: CASTHRGVNTGELFF. The CDR3 bases are TGTGCCAGCACTCACAGGGGGGTGAACACCGGGGAGCTGTTTTTT.

This chain uses TRBV5-5 with TRBJ2-3, with 7 bases matching TRBD1. V shed 3 bases and J 2 bases; nucleotides not matched to a gene: 9. CDR1 SGHKS and CDR2 YYEKEE come from the germline V gene (reference sequence). The CDR3 consists of 16 residues. The CDR3 sequence is CASSSFTGAPTDTQYF. The CDR3 nucleotides read TGTGCCAGCAGCTCTTTCACAGGGGCCCCCACAGATACGCAGTATTTT.

This clone was seen a single time. The V call is TRBV15, the J call TRBJ2-5; D is ambiguous. Germline V gene sequence: CDR1 LNHNV, CDR2 YYDKDF (reference sequence). V was cut by 1 base and J by 4 bases, with 16 bases left in between. The CDR3 runs to 16 residues. CDR3 in DNA: TGTGCCACCAGCAGAGGTACAGCGTCGGTTGGAGAGACCCAGTACTTC. It specifies CATSRGTASVGETQYF.

In this sample, this clone turned up once. V and J are TRBV6-5 and TRBJ1-2, with 7 nucleotides matching TRBD1. The CDR3 is made up of 15 amino acids. Germline lookup yields CDR1 MNHEY and CDR2 SVGAGI. V dropped 2 bases and J dropped 6; count of bases not matched to a gene: 9. CDR3 residues: CASSYRQGVVNGYTF. CDR3 DNA sequence: TGTGCCAGCAGTTACAGGCAGGGGGTGGTTAATGGCTACACCTTC.

This clone came up a few times. The chain employs TRBV2 and TRBJ1-1, with D perhaps matching TRBD1 (6 bases). CDR3 length: 12 residues. Germline CDR1 SNHLY, CDR2 FYNNEI. Deletions cut 4 bases from V and 5 bases from J, with 8 bases between. CDR3 amino acids: CASSVRGTEAFF. The CDR3, as DNA: TGTGCCAGCAGTGTAAGGGGGACTGAAGCTTTCTTT.

This rearrangement joins TRBV7-9 to TRBJ2-3; D is undetermined. Trimming pared 2 bases from V and 0 bases from J, leaving 6 bases between. CDR3 size: 14 residues. Germline V gene data show CDR1 as SEHNR and CDR2 as FQNEAQ (reference sequence). The CDR3 is CASSLTTSTDTQYF. DNA for the CDR3: TGTGCCAGCAGCTTAACCACTAGCACAGATACGCAGTATTTT.

The V call is TRBV27, the J call TRBJ1-4; D uncertain. The length of the CDR3 is 13 residues. V was cut by 5 bases and J by 5 bases, with 9 bases left in between. Per the germline V gene, CDR1 is MNHEY and CDR2 is SMNVEV (reference sequence). CDR3 DNA: TGTGCCAGCAGTCTTAGGGTAAATGAAAAACTGTTTTTT. As protein: CASSLRVNEKLFF.

This sequence joins TRBV7-2 and TRBJ2-2; D is ambiguous. This CDR3 has 14 residues. Germline-derived CDR1 and CDR2 are SGHTA and FQGNSA. V lost 2 bases and J lost 0, with 4 bases in between. CDR3 loop: CASSLTANTGELFF. The DNA for the CDR3 is TGTGCCAGCAGCTTAACTGCGAACACCGGGGAGCTGTTTTTT.

The chain recombines TRBV5-4 with TRBJ2-1; 13 positions match TRBD2. Trimming cost V 4 bases and J 6 bases; bases outside gene matches: 13. CDR3 length equals 18 residues. Germline V gene sequence: CDR1 SGHNT, CDR2 YYREEE (reference sequence). CDR3 sequence (DNA): TGTGCCAGCAGCCGTGGGACTAGCGGGACGGTTGGTCTCAATGAGCAGTTCTTC. Protein sequence: CASSRGTSGTVGLNEQFF.

The chain employs TRBV6-4 and TRBJ1-2; 8 bases are a match to TRBD1. There are 14 residues in the CDR3. V lost 4 bases, J lost 8 bases, and 9 bases stayed unmatched. Germline V gene sequence: CDR1 MRHNA, CDR2 SNTAGT. CDR3 region: CASSATPGQGGYTF. In nucleotides, the CDR3 is TGTGCCAGCAGTGCGACCCCCGGACAGGGAGGCTACACCTTC.

In DNA, the CDR3 is TGCAGTGCTAGAGATAGAAGGGCCCAGCATTTT. It yields the protein CSARDRRAQHF. The gene calls are TRBV20-1 and TRBJ1-5; D remains ambiguous. The CDR3 loop spans 11 amino acids. Germline V lookup: CDR1 DFQATT, CDR2 SNEGSKA (reference sequence). Trimming removed 0 bases from V and 11 bases from J, with 8 bases in between.

The rearrangement links TRBV5-4 to TRBJ2-3, with 13 positions matching TRBD2. CDR1 is SGHNT, CDR2 YYREEE, per germline (reference sequence). V lost 7 bases, J lost 7 bases, and 3 bases stayed unmatched. The CDR3 loop spans 13 amino acids. CDR3 bases: TGTGCCAGCGGGACTAGCGGGACTAATACGCAGTATTTT. It translates to CASGTSGTNTQYF.

A single count supports this clone. This chain joins TRBV28 and TRBJ2-5; 7 nucleotides match TRBD1. The germline V gene encodes CDR1 MDHEN and CDR2 SYDVKM. V dropped 4 bases and J dropped 7; count of bases not matched to a gene: 6. The CDR3 extends over 13 amino acids. CDR3: CASSYRGYGTQYF. In DNA form, the CDR3 reads TGTGCCAGCAGTTACAGGGGCTACGGGACCCAGTACTTC.

This clone has just one count. The chain employs TRBV4-1 and TRBJ1-5; D remains unclear. CDR3 length: 17 residues. V was clipped by 0 bases and J by 0 bases, with 12 bases between them. In germline, CDR1 is MGHRA, CDR2 YSYEKL. The DNA of the CDR3 is TGCGCCAGCAGCCAAGACGCATCGGGGAATAGCAATCAGCCCCAGCATTTT. It specifies CASSQDASGNSNQPQHF.